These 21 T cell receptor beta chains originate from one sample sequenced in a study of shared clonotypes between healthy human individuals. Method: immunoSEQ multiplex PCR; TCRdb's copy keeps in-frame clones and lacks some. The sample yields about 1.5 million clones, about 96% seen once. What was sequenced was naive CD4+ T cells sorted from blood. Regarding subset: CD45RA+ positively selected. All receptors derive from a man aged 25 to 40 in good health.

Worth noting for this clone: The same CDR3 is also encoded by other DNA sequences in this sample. The CDR3 DNA sequence: TGTGCCTGGAGTGTAAGGGGCCTCACAGATACGCAGTATTTT. Its protein is CAWSVRGLTDTQYF. The chain links TRBV30 to TRBJ2-3, with D perhaps matching TRBD1 (5 bases). In germline, CDR1 is GTSNPN, CDR2 SVGIG (reference sequence). The CDR3 loop spans 14 amino acids. Trimming stripped 0 bases from V and 2 bases from J, with 9 bases between.

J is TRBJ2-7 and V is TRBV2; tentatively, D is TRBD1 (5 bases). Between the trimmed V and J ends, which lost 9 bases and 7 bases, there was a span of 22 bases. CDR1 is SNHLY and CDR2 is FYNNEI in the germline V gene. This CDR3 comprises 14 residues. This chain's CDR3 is CASSRTPIAGEQYF. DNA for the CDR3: TGTGCCAGTTCCCGGACACCCATTGCCGGAGAGCAGTACTTC.

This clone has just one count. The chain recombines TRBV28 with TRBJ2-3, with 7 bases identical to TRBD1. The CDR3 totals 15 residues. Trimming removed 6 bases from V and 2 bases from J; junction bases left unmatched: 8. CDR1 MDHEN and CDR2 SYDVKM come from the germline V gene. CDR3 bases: TGTGCCAGCAGCCAGGGACAGCTTTACACAGATACGCAGTATTTT. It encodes CASSQGQLYTDTQYF.

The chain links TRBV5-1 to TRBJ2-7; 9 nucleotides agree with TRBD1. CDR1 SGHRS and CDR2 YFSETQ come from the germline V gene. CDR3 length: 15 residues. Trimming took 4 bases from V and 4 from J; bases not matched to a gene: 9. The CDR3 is CASSERTGVTYEQYF. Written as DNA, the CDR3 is TGCGCCAGCAGCGAGAGGACAGGGGTTACTTACGAGCAGTACTTC.

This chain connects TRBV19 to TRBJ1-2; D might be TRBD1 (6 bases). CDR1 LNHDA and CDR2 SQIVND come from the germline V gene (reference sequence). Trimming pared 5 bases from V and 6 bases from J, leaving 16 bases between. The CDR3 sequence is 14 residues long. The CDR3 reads CASSETQGFDGYTF. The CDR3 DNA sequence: TGTGCCAGTAGTGAAACACAGGGTTTTGATGGCTACACCTTC.

CDR3 DNA: TGTGCCAGCAGCCGTCAGGGACAGGGCTCCTACGAGCAGTACTTC. Its translation: CASSRQGQGSYEQYF. The rearrangement links TRBV7-9 to TRBJ2-7, with TRBD1 matching 9 bases. Trimming removed 5 bases from V and 0 bases from J; junction bases left unmatched: 5. CDR1 and CDR2 from the germline V gene are SEHNR and FQNEAQ (reference sequence). The CDR3 has 15 residues.

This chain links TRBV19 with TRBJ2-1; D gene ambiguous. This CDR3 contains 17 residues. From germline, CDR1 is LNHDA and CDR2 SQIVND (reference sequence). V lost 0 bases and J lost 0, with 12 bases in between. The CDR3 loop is CASSIDRSISSYNEQFF. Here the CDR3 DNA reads TGTGCCAGTAGTATAGATCGAAGTATAAGCTCCTACAATGAGCAGTTCTTC.

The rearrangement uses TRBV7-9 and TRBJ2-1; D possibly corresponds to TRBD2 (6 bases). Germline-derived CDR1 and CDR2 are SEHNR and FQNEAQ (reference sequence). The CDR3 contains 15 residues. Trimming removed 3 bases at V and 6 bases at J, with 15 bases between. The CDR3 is CASSFSVGGFNEQFF. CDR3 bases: TGTGCCAGCAGCTTCTCAGTGGGAGGATTCAATGAGCAGTTCTTC.

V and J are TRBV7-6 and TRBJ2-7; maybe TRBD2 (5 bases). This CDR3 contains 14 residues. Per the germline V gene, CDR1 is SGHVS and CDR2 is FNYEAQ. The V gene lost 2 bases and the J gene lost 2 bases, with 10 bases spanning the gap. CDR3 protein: CASSLTDSTYEQYF. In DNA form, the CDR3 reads TGTGCCAGCAGCTTAACGGACTCGACCTACGAGCAGTACTTC.

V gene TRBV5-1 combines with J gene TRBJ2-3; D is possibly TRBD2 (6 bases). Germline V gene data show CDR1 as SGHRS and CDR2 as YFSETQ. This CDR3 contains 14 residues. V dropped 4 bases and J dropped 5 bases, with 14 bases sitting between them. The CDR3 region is CASSPRDGGDTQYF. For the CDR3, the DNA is TGCGCCAGCAGCCCGCGGGATGGTGGAGATACGCAGTATTTT.

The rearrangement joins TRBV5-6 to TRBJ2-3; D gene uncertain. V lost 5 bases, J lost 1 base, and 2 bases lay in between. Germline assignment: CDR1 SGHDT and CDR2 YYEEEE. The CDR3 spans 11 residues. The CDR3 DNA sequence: TGTGCCAGCAGACGCACAGATACGCAGTATTTT. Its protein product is CASRRTDTQYF.

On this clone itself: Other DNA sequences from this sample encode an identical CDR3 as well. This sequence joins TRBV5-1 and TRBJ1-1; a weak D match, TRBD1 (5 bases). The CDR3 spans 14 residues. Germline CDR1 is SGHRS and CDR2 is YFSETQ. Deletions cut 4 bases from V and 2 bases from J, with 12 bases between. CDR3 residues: CASSEGQGNTEAFF. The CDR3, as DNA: TGCGCCAGCAGCGAGGGGCAGGGAAACACTGAAGCTTTCTTT.

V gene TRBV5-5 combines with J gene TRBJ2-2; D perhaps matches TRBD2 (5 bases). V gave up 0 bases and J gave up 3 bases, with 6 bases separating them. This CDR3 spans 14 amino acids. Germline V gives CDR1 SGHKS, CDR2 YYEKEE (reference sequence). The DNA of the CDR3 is TGTGCCAGCAGCTTGGGAGCGGACACCGGGGAGCTGTTTTTT. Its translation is CASSLGADTGELFF.

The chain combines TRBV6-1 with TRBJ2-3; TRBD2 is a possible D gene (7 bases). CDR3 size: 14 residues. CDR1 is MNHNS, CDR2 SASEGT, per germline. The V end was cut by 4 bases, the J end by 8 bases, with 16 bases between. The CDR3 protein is CASSGGTGRVTQYF. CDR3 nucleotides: TGTGCCAGCAGTGGAGGTACAGGGAGGGTTACGCAGTATTTT.

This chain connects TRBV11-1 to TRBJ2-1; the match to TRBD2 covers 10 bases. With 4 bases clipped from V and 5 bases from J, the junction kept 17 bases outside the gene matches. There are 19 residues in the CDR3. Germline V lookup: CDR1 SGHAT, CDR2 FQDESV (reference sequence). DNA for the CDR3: TGTGCCAGCAGCTCGCCTAGCGGGAGTCAACTTAAACTGGACAATGAGCAGTTCTTC. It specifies CASSSPSGSQLKLDNEQFF.

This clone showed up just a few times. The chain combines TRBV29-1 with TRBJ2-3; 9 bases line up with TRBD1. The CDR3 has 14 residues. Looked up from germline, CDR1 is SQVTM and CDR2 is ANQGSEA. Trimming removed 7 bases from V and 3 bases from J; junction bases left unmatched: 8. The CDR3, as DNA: TGCAGCGGCGCCAGGGGACAGGGAACAGATACGCAGTATTTT. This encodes CSGARGQGTDTQYF.

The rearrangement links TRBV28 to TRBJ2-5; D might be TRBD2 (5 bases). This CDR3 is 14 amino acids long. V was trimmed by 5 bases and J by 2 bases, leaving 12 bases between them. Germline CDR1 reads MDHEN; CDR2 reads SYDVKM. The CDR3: CASSARTAQETQYF. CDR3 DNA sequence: TGTGCCAGCAGTGCTAGGACTGCACAAGAGACCCAGTACTTC.

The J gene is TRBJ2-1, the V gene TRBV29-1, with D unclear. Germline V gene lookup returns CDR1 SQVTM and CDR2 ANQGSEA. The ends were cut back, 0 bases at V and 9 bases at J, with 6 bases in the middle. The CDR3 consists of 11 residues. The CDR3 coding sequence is TGCAGCGTTGAAGATCGAGGTGAGCAGTTCTTC. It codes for CSVEDRGEQFF.

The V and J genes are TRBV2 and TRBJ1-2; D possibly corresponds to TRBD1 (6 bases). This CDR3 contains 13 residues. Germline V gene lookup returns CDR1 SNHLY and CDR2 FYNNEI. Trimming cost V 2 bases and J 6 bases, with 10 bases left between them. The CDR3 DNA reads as TGTGCCAGCAGTGAAATGGGGGGGCATGGCTACACCTTC. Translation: CASSEMGGHGYTF. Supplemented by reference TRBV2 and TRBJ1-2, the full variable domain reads EPEVTQTPSHQVTQMGQEVILRCVPISNHLYFYWYRQILGQKVEFLVSFYNNEISEKSEIFDDQFSVERPDGSNFTLKIRSTKLEDSAMYFCASSEMGGHGYTFGSGTRLTVV.

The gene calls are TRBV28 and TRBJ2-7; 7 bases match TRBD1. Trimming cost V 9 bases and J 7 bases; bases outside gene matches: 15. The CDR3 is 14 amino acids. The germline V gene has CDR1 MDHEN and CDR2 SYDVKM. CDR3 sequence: CASIPGQTSGEQYF. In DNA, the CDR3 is TGTGCCAGTATTCCGGGACAGACCTCTGGGGAGCAGTACTTC.

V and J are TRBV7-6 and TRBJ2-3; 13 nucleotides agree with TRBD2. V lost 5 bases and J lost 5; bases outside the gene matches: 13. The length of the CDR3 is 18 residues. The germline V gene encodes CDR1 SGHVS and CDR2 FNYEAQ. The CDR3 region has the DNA TGTGCCAGCAGCGGGGAGGGAGGACTAGCGGGAGAGCAAGATACGCAGTATTTT. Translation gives CASSGEGGLAGEQDTQYF.